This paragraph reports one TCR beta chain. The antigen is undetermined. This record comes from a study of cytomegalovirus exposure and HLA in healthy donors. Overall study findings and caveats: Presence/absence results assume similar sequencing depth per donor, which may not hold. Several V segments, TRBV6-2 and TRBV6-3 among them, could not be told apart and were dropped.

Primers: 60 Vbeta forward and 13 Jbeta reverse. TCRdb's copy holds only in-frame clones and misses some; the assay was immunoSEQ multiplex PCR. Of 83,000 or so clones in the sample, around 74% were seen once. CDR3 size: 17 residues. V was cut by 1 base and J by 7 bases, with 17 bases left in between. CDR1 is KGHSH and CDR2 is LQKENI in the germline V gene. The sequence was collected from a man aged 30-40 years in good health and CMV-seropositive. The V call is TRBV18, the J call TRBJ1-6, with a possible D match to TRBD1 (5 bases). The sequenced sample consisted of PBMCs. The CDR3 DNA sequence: TGTGCCAGCTCACCACTGGGGGAGGGGAATTCGAATTCACCCCTCCACTTT. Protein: CASSPLGEGNSNSPLHF.